Following are 17 T cell receptor beta chains from one sample sequenced in a study of T cells in narcolepsy. Libraries were prepared by immunoSEQ multiplex PCR; TCRdb keeps only in-frame clonotypes and omits some of them. The sample has 27,000 or so clones, about 87% seen once; the top ten hold around 1%. The specimen sequenced was memory (CD45RA-) CD4+ T cells from blood. Receptors originate from a human donor in good health.

The chain has TRBV6-5 and TRBJ1-2; D ambiguous. Germline CDR1 reads MNHEY; CDR2 reads SVGAGI. This CDR3 has 15 amino acids. V gave up 0 bases and J gave up 4 bases, with 12 bases separating them. The chain's CDR3 is CASSYSWDSLYGYTF. The CDR3 DNA reads TGTGCCAGCAGTTACTCGTGGGATAGTCTCTATGGCTACACCTTC.

The V and J genes are TRBV11-2 and TRBJ2-3, with D maybe TRBD2 (5 bases). Germline V gene data show CDR1 as SGHAT and CDR2 as FQNNGV. V lost 0 bases and J 6 bases, leaving 16 bases between the germline ends. The CDR3 covers 16 residues. The CDR3 protein is CASSLDLSSIADTQYF. The CDR3, as DNA: TGTGCCAGCAGCTTAGATCTGAGCTCAATAGCGGATACGCAGTATTTT.

This clone was detected only once. The gene calls are TRBV15 and TRBJ2-5; 10 bases line up with TRBD2. The germline V gene encodes CDR1 LNHNV and CDR2 YYDKDF (reference sequence). There are 13 residues in the CDR3. The trim removed 9 bases at V and 2 bases at J, leaving 3 bases unmatched. The CDR3 sequence is CATLAGGQETQYF. CDR3 sequence (DNA): TGTGCCACTTTAGCGGGGGGACAAGAGACCCAGTACTTC.

This chain connects TRBV5-1 to TRBJ2-3; no firm D call. There are 13 residues in the CDR3. V was cut by 0 bases and J by 5 bases, with 7 bases left in between. CDR1 is SGHRS and CDR2 is YFSETQ in the germline V gene. This CDR3 reads CASSLERQDTQYF. DNA of the CDR3: TGCGCCAGCAGCTTGGAACGACAAGATACGCAGTATTTT.

CDR3 DNA: TGTGCCAGCAGCTTCTCACCCGGGACTAATACAGATACGCAGTATTTT. This sequence encodes CASSFSPGTNTDTQYF. The V call is TRBV7-2, the J call TRBJ2-3, with TRBD2 matching over 7 bases. Per germline, CDR1 SGHTA and CDR2 FQGNSA. The CDR3 spans 16 residues. V lost 3 bases and J lost 3; bases outside the gene matches: 9.

The chain has TRBV30 and TRBJ1-1; TRBD1 is a possible D gene (5 bases). Germline assignment: CDR1 GTSNPN and CDR2 SVGIG (reference sequence). The CDR3 totals 15 residues. V lost 6 bases to trimming and J lost 1 base, with 18 bases between them. The chain's CDR3 is CACRAMGRGNTEAFF. CDR3 sequence (DNA): TGTGCCTGCCGCGCTATGGGACGGGGGAACACTGAAGCTTTCTTT. The whole variable domain, filled in from reference TRBV30 and TRBJ1-1, reads SQTIHQWPATLVQPVGSPLSLECTVEGTSNPNLYWYRQAAGRGLQLLFYSVGIGQISSEVPQNLSASRPQDRQFILSSKKLLLSDSGFYLCACRAMGRGNTEAFFGQGTRLTVV.

The V call is TRBV14, the J call TRBJ1-1; 9 nucleotides line up with TRBD1. This CDR3 is built from 15 residues. V lost 4 bases and J lost 1; bases outside the gene matches: 4. The germline V gene has CDR1 SGHDN and CDR2 FVKESK. The CDR3 loop reads CASSLRTGANTEAFF. DNA for the CDR3: TGTGCCAGCAGCCTCAGGACAGGGGCGAACACTGAAGCTTTCTTT. Using reference TRBV14 and TRBJ1-1 for the parts outside the CDR3, the full variable domain is EAGVTQFPSHSVIEKGQTVTLRCDPISGHDNLYWYRRVMGKEIKFLLHFVKESKQDESGMPNNRFLAERTGGTYSTLKVQPAELEDSGVYFCASSLRTGANTEAFFGQGTRLTVV.

The chain recombines TRBV7-8 with TRBJ2-4; tentatively, D is TRBD2 (7 bases). Trimming took off 0 bases at V and 0 bases at J, with 9 bases between the two ends. Germline V gene lookup returns CDR1 SGHVS and CDR2 FQNEAQ. CDR3 size: 16 residues. The CDR3 bases are TGTGCCAGCAGCTTAGCCGGGGGGCCAGCCAAAAACATTCAGTACTTC. It specifies CASSLAGGPAKNIQYF. The full variable domain, with the rest looked up from reference TRBV7-8 and TRBJ2-4, is GAGVSQSPRYKVAKRGQDVALRCDPISGHVSLFWYQQALGQGPEFLTYFQNEAQLDKSGLPSDRFFAERPEGSVSTLKIQRTQQEDSAVYLCASSLAGGPAKNIQYFGAGTRLSVL.

The chain couples TRBV6-5 to TRBJ2-1; 8 nucleotides align to TRBD2. V dropped 10 bases and J dropped 5; count of bases not matched to a gene: 7. This CDR3 spans 13 amino acids. CDR1 is MNHEY and CDR2 is SVGAGI in the germline V gene. The CDR3 DNA follows: TGTGCCATCAGCAGGGGACTAGACAATGAGCAGTTCTTC. Its protein product is CAISRGLDNEQFF.

The J gene is TRBJ2-5, the V gene TRBV7-6; 7 bases line up with TRBD2. V shed 4 bases, J shed 4 bases, and the junction held 6 bases outside the gene matches. The CDR3 length is 14 residues. Germline lookup yields CDR1 SGHVS and CDR2 FNYEAQ. In nucleotides, the CDR3 is TGTGCCAGCAGCTCCGGGTCGGGGGGAGAGACCCAGTACTTC. Translation gives CASSSGSGGETQYF.

This clone has a single count. The chain uses TRBV5-1 and TRBJ2-5; TRBD2 aligns across 9 bases. Germline V gene sequence: CDR1 SGHRS, CDR2 YFSETQ. V lost 4 bases and J lost 3; bases outside the gene matches: 7. The CDR3 loop spans 15 amino acids. CDR3 in amino acids: CASSTIAGAEETQYF. For the CDR3, the DNA is TGCGCCAGCAGCACCATAGCGGGGGCCGAAGAGACCCAGTACTTC. Drawing the rest from reference TRBV5-1 and TRBJ2-5, the complete variable domain is KAGVTQTPRYLIKTRGQQVTLSCSPISGHRSVSWYQQTPGQGLQFLFEYFSETQRNKGNFPGRFSGRQFSNSRSEMNVSTLELGDSALYLCASSTIAGAEETQYFGPGTRLLVL.

This chain uses TRBV19 with TRBJ1-5; D call uncertain. The CDR3 runs 16 residues. V was trimmed by 5 bases and J by 4 bases, leaving 18 bases between them. CDR1 and CDR2 (germline): LNHDA, SQIVND (reference sequence). CDR3 amino acids: CASSLGHGFWNQPQHF. In DNA form, the CDR3 reads TGTGCCAGTAGTCTCGGGCATGGGTTCTGGAATCAGCCCCAGCATTTT. Variable domain in full (rest from reference TRBV19 and TRBJ1-5): DGGITQSPKYLFRKEGQNVTLSCEQNLNHDAMYWYRQDPGQGLRLIYYSQIVNDFQKGDIAEGYSVSREKKESFPLTVTSAQKNPTAFYLCASSLGHGFWNQPQHFGDGTRLSIL.

V and J are TRBV29-1 and TRBJ1-2; D gene ambiguous. Trimming stripped 4 bases from V and 0 bases from J, with 9 bases between. This CDR3 contains 13 residues. Per germline, CDR1 SQVTM and CDR2 ANQGSEA. CDR3 sequence: CSVAMLTNYGYTF. The CDR3, as DNA: TGCAGCGTTGCTATGTTGACTAACTATGGCTACACCTTC.

In its sample, this clone was seen once. The rearrangement joins TRBV11-2 to TRBJ1-4; perhaps TRBD1 as D (5 bases). CDR3 length equals 16 residues. CDR1 SGHAT and CDR2 FQNNGV come from the germline V gene. Trimming removed 1 base from V and 7 bases from J, with 16 bases in between. The CDR3 DNA is TGTGCCAGCAGCTTAGGTGCCGGGGGTGTAGGTGAAAAACTGTTTTTT. It specifies CASSLGAGGVGEKLFF.

The chain combines TRBV6-1 with TRBJ1-1; D call uncertain. Germline V lookup: CDR1 MNHNS, CDR2 SASEGT. CDR3 length: 11 amino acids. V shed 8 bases and J shed 3 bases, with 7 bases lying between them. Here the CDR3 reads CASSRDTEAFF. CDR3 coding DNA: TGTGCCAGCTCCCGGGACACTGAAGCTTTCTTT.

This chain joins TRBV14 and TRBJ1-3, with unresolved D. V shed 1 base and J shed 0 bases, with 10 bases lying between them. CDR3 length: 16 amino acids. Germline loops: CDR1 SGHDN, CDR2 FVKESK. In DNA, the CDR3 is TGTGCCAGCAGCCAAGTAGGGCAGTTCTCTGGAAACACCATATATTTT. It encodes CASSQVGQFSGNTIYF.

The CDR3 DNA is TGTGCCAGCAGTCTAGCGGGAGAAGCAGATACGCAGTATTTT. Translating gives CASSLAGEADTQYF. The V and J genes are TRBV28 and TRBJ2-3; 10 positions agree with TRBD2. Germline V gives CDR1 MDHEN, CDR2 SYDVKM. The junction had 3 bases not matched to a gene; V was cut back by 5 bases and J by 4 bases. The CDR3 totals 14 residues.